This TCR beta chain came from a study of blood T cell repertoires in COVID-19. Study information: Collection of acute and convalescent COVID-19 samples took place in the United States, Italy and Spain.

The CDR3 is 14 residues long. Germline V gene lookup returns CDR1 WNHNN and CDR2 SYGVQD (reference sequence). Trimming took 7 bases from V and 2 from J; bases not matched to a gene: 3. The authors' processing: Nucleated cell counts were estimated from reference gene primer amplification. Using immunoSEQ multiplex PCR, the repertoire was profiled, and TCRdb retains in-frame clones only, with some absent. For V, J and clone size, that table is used; D and trimming come from the DNA. The table has about 270,000 clones, roughly nine tenths seen once. The TCR sequence derives from a woman in her thirties with COVID-19, enrolled during active disease. Specimen: peripheral blood. The V and J genes are TRBV10-1 and TRBJ2-3; 10 bases line up with TRBD2. This CDR3 reads CASKRGGATDTQYF. CDR3 DNA sequence: TGCGCCAGCAAGCGGGGGGGAGCCACAGATACGCAGTATTTT.